This TCR beta chain was recovered during a study of blood T cells in healthy people across ages (dated by TCRdb to the mid-2010s). Study-level background: Template switching captured roughly one uniquely barcoded TCR beta cDNA molecule per two T cells in model experiments. To avoid experimental bias, donors of different ages were spread randomly across the sequencing lanes. The donors were divided into four age groups: young (average 16 years), middle-aged (roughly 42), aged (roughly 66) and long-lived (82). For two donors (one aged 18 to 29 and one aged 80 or older), the study analyzed two additional independent replicas of 1 million unique cDNA reads from the same blood draw. Using deep sequencing normalized with unique cDNA molecular identifiers, the study measured how TCR beta repertoire diversity changes with age.

The library was generated by 5' RACE. The instrument given in TCRdb is Illumina HiSeq 2500. A second PCR of roughly 6 to 11 cycles was run with a J-beta primer mix and a sample-barcoded 5' primer. A unique molecular identifier was introduced onto each TCR beta cDNA molecule by a template-switch 5' adaptor carrying 12 random nucleotides. Each sample yielded at least 2.5 million CDR3-containing paired-end reads. All of the RNA was converted into first-strand cDNA using the Mint cDNA synthesis kit, with a TRBC-specific oligonucleotide serving as the primer. Following uracil-DNA glycosylase treatment, all cDNA underwent a first 18-cycle PCR with the universal primers M1SS and BC2_uni_R. In the source study's methods: For normalization, 1 million high-quality reads were randomly selected from each sample, with every read carrying a distinct molecular identifier. Reads with shared molecular identifiers were discarded instead of being binned into consensus sequences. CDR3 identification, clonotype clustering and error correction used MiTCR with a Q25 quality threshold and the strictest error-elimination algorithm. A nonparametric unseen species model with Euler transformation was used to estimate a lower bound on total TCR beta diversity. TCRdb reprocessed the public reads (quality trimming at Q25 with fastp, clone calling with MiXCR) and kept in-frame beta chains. CDR3 protein duplicates are merged, each entry listing the most common genes and DNA. Here the V and J calls rest on TCRdb's processing, not on the authors' analysis. The sample contains approximately 800,000 distinct CDR3 sequences, about 36% of them found a single time. The leading ten clones occupy approximately 12% of the sample.

The study at large found these results: Observed TCR beta diversity per million T cells fell roughly linearly with age, and a significant reduction was already apparent by age approximately 41. The long-lived group showed more naive CD4+ T cells, fewer expanded clones and increased TCR diversity than the aged group, suggesting age selection. Because profiling used bulk unsorted PBMCs, naive and antigen-experienced compartments could not be compared conclusively. Because donor CMV infection status was unknown, age-related changes in expanded clonotypes were potentially confounded. There was a strong correlation between observed TCR beta diversity and the percentage of naive T cells measured by flow cytometry. Estimates of total diversity from one million sequenced T cells were regarded as lower bounds and underestimates.

V and J lose 8 bases and 4 bases, and a span of 15 bases separates them. The CDR3 numbers 14 residues from cysteine through phenylalanine. Here the CDR3 DNA is all that survives: 42 bases in frame from base 1. From the germline V gene, CDR1 is MNHEY and CDR2 is SVGAGI. Concerning this clonotype: Its recognized antigen is unknown. It has no much larger one-base neighbor in the sample; base qualities were not kept.

The 39 donors, aged about 6 to 95 years, were systemically healthy Caucasian individuals from Russia. Approximately 10 milliliters of peripheral blood were collected from each donor into EDTA-treated Vacutainer tubes. Ficoll-Paque density-gradient centrifugation was used to isolate PBMCs, with at least 7 million per sample. Total RNA was extracted from PBMCs with Trizol reagent, with at least 6 micrograms obtained per sample. For every donor, flow cytometry on a PBMC aliquot measured the percentage of naive CD45RAhigh/CD27high T cells. Sequenced material: blood. The chain links TRBV6-5 with TRBJ2-1; a weak D assignment points to TRBD2 (7 bases agree). The sequence was collected from a man aged 18 to 30 in good health. The CDR3 here reads CASRLRGGYNEQFF. The sequence in DNA is TGTGCCAGCCGCCTGAGGGGGGGTTACAATGAGCAGTTCTTC.